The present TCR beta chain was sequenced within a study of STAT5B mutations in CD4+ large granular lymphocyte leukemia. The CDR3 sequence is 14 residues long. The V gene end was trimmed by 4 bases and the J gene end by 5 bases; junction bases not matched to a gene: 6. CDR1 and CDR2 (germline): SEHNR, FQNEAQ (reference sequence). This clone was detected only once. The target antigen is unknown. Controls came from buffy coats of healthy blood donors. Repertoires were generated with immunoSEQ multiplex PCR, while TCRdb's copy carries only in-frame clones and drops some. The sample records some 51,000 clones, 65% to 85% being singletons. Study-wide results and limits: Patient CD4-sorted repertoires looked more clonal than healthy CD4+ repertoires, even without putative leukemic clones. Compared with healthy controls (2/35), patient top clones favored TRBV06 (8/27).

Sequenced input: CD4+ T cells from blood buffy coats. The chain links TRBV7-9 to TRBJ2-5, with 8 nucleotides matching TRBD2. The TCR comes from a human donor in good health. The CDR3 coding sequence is TGTGCCAGCAGCTCGGGGACTAGTCAGGAGACCCAGTACTTC. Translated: CASSSGTSQETQYF. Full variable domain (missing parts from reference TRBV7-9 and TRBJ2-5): DTGVSQNPRHKITKRGQNVTFRCDPISEHNRLYWYRQTLGQGPEFLTYFQNEAQLEKSRLLSDRFSAERPKGSFSTLEIQRTEQGDSAMYLCASSSGTSQETQYFGPGTRLLVL.